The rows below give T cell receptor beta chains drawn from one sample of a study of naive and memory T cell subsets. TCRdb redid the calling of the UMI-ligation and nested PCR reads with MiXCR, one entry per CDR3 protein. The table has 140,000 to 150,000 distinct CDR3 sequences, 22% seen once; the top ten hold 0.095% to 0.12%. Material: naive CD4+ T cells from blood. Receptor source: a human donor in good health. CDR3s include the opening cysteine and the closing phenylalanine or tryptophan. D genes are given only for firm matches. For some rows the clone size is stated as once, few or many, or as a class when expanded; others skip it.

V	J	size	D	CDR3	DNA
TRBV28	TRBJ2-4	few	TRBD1	CASSSWTGGNIQYF	TGTGCCAGCAGTAGCTGGACAGGGGGAAACATTCAGTACTTC
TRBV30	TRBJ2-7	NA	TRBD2	CAWSVTSGSYEQYF	TGTGCCTGGAGTGTCACTAGCGGATCCTACGAGCAGTACTTC
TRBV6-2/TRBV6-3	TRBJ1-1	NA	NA	CASSYRSWAAFF	TGTGCCAGCAGTTACCGGTCCTGGGCTGCTTTCTTT
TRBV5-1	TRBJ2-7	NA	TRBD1	CASSGTGGRDEQYF	TGCGCCAGCAGTGGGACAGGGGGCAGGGACGAGCAGTACTTC
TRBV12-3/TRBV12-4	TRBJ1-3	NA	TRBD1	CASSFNRGPGNTIYF	TGTGCCAGCAGTTTCAACAGGGGGCCAGGAAACACCATATATTTT
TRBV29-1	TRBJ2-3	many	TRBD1	CSVGTGAIDTQYF	TGCAGCGTTGGGACAGGGGCTATAGATACGCAGTATTTT
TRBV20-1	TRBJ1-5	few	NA	CSATRQGNQPQHF	TGCAGTGCTACCCGACAGGGCAATCAGCCCCAGCATTTT
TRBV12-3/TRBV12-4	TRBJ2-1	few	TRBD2	CASRGLAGNYNEQFF	TGTGCCAGCAGGGGACTAGCGGGGAACTACAATGAGCAGTTCTTC
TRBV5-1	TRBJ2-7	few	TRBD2	CASSLAGVGEQYF	TGCGCCAGCAGCTTAGCGGGAGTTGGCGAGCAGTACTTC
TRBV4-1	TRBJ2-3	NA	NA	CASSQDGAIRRTDTQYF	TGCGCCAGCAGCCAAGATGGAGCCATCAGGCGCACAGATACGCAGTATTTT
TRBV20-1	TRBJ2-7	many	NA	CSIGQGSNEQYF	TGCAGTATCGGGCAAGGGTCCAACGAGCAGTACTTC
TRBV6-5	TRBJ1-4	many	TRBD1	CASSYSGQINEKLFF	TGTGCCAGCAGTTACTCGGGACAGATTAATGAAAAACTGTTTTTT
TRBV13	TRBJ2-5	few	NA	CASSLWQRETQYF	TGTGCCAGCAGCTTATGGCAAAGGGAGACCCAGTACTTC
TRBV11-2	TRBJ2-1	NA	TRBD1	CASSTRTGGSYNEQFF	TGTGCCAGCAGCACCCGGACAGGGGGCTCCTACAATGAGCAGTTCTTC
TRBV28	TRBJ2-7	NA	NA	CASSLGGGLQYF	TGTGCCAGCAGTTTAGGTGGCGGGCTGCAGTACTTC
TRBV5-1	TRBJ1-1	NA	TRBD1	CASSGITGGTPLGTEAFF	TGCGCCAGCAGCGGTATAACAGGGGGCACCCCCCTGGGCACTGAAGCTTTCTTT
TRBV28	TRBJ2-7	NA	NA	CATALDSRSYEQYF	TGTGCCACGGCCCTAGACAGCCGTTCCTACGAGCAGTACTTC
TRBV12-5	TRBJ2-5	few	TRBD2	CASGPGLAGETQYF	TGTGCTAGTGGTCCCGGACTAGCGGGAGAGACCCAGTACTTC
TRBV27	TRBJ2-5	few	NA	CASSLGGLAGPQETQYF	TGTGCCAGCAGTTTGGGGGGCCTGGCGGGACCCCAAGAGACCCAGTACTTC
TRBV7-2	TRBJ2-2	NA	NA	CASSSAAKGGTGELFF	TGTGCCAGCAGCTCAGCCGCGAAAGGGGGCACCGGGGAGCTGTTTTTT
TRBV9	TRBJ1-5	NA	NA	CASSDEGYSNQPQHF	TGTGCCAGCAGCGACGAAGGTTATAGCAATCAGCCCCAGCATTTT
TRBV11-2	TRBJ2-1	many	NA	CASSLVLEGYNEQFF	TGTGCCAGCAGCTTAGTCCTGGAGGGGTACAATGAGCAGTTCTTC
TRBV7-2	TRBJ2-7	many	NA	CASSLGQGKGYEQYF	TGTGCCAGCAGCTTAGGTCAGGGAAAAGGCTACGAGCAGTACTTC
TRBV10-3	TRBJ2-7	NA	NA	CAISESGQTAAYEQYF	TGTGCCATCAGTGAGTCAGGACAGACCGCAGCCTACGAGCAGTACTTC
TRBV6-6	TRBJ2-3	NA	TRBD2	CASRTPSGRGDTQYF	TGTGCCAGCAGGACTCCTAGCGGGAGGGGAGATACGCAGTATTTT
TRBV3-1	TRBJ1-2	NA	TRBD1	CASSLRDRGAYGYTF	TGTGCCAGCAGCCTCCGGGACAGGGGGGCCTATGGCTACACCTTC
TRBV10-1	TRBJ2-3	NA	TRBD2	CASSESFGAGAGDTQYF	TGCGCCAGCAGTGAGTCGTTTGGAGCGGGAGCGGGAGATACGCAGTATTTT
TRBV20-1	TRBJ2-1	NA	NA	CSARAVDEQFF	TGCAGTGCTAGAGCGGTCGATGAGCAGTTCTTC
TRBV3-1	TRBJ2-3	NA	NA	CASSQGSFSTDTQYF	TGTGCCAGCAGCCAAGGATCTTTCAGCACAGATACGCAGTATTTT
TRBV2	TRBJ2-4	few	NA	CASYVREKNIQYF	TGTGCCAGCTACGTCAGGGAAAAAAACATTCAGTACTTC
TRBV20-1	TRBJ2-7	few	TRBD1	CSTRGQGAYEQYF	TGCAGTACCAGGGGACAGGGGGCCTACGAGCAGTACTTC
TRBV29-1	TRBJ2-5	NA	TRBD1	CSVRPGQGTQYF	TGCAGCGTTAGACCGGGACAGGGGACCCAGTACTTC
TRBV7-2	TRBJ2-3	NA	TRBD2	CASSPGTSGSRTDTQYF	TGTGCCAGCAGCCCTGGGACTAGCGGGAGTCGTACAGATACGCAGTATTTT
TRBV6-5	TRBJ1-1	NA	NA	CASSYGTTRGTEAFF	TGTGCCAGCAGTTACGGGACGACCCGGGGCACTGAAGCTTTCTTT
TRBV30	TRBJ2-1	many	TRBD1	CAWRMTGVNEQFF	TGTGCCTGGAGGATGACAGGGGTCAATGAGCAGTTCTTC
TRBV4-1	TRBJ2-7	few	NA	CASSQLGRHYGSISYEQYF	TGCGCCAGCAGCCAACTAGGGAGACATTATGGATCGATCTCCTACGAGCAGTACTTC
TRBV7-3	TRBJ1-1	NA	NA	CASSRFGWSEAFF	TGTGCCAGCAGCCGGTTTGGTTGGTCTGAAGCTTTCTTT
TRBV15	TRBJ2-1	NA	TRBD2	CATSRDGWAGTSLVEQFF	TGTGCCACCAGCAGAGATGGTTGGGCCGGGACTAGCTTGGTTGAGCAGTTCTTC
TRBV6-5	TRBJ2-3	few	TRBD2	CASSYMAGGITDTQYF	TGTGCCAGCAGTTACATGGCGGGAGGGATCACAGATACGCAGTATTTT
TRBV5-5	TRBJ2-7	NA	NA	CASSSTAISYEQYF	TGTGCCAGCAGCTCGACAGCGATCTCCTACGAGCAGTACTTC
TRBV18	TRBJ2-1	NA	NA	CASSPPSIDEQFF	TGTGCCAGCTCACCACCGAGCATAGATGAGCAGTTCTTC
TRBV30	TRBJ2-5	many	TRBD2	CAWNGLAGVQETQYF	TGTGCCTGGAACGGTCTAGCGGGCGTCCAAGAGACCCAGTACTTC
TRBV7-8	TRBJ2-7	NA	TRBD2	CASTYRPGGSSYEQYF	TGTGCCAGCACCTATCGGCCGGGGGGGAGCTCCTACGAGCAGTACTTC